This paragraph reports one TCR beta chain. The CDR3 loop spans 13 amino acids. Germline values: CDR1 SGHRS, CDR2 YFSETQ. V gave up 0 bases and J gave up 4 bases, with 7 bases separating them. This was the immunoSEQ v3 assay. Method: immunoSEQ multiplex PCR; TCRdb's copy keeps in-frame clones and lacks some. This sample has about 50,000 clones, with 80% to 90% found just once. Time point: pre-treatment sample, taken before nivolumab and TIL therapy. This entry comes from a study of TIL therapy for anti-PD-1-resistant metastatic lung cancer. Sequencing used blood, obtained at baseline. The TCR was taken from a person between 25 and 80 years old with non-small cell lung cancer. The chain employs TRBV5-1 and TRBJ1-2, with D maybe TRBD1 (6 bases). The CDR3 region is CASSLGQVYGYTF. The CDR3 DNA reads as TGCGCCAGCAGCTTGGGACAGGTCTATGGCTACACCTTC.